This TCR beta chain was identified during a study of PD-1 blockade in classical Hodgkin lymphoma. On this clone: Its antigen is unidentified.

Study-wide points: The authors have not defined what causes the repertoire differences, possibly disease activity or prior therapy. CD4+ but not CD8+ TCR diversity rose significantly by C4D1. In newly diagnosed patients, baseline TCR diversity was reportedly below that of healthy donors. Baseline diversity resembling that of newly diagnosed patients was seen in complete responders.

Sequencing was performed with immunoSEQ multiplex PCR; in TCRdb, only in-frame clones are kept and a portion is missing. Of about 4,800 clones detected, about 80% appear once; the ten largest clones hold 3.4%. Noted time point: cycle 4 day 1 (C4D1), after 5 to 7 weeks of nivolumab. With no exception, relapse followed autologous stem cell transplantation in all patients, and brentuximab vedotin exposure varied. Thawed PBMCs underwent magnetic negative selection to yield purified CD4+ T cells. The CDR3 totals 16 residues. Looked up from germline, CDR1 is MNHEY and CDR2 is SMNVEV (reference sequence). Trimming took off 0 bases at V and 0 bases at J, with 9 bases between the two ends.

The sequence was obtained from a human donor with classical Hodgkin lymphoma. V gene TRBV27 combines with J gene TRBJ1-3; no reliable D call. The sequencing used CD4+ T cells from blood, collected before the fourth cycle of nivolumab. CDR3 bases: TGTGCCAGCAGTTTATCTTGGTCCCTCTCTGGAAACACCATATATTTT. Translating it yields CASSLSWSLSGNTIYF.